This TCR beta chain was profiled in a study of graft-versus-host responses after intestinal transplantation. Study results and limitations: Where graft-donor T cell macrochimerism was present, patients had high graft-versus-host to host-versus-graft clonal ratios in allografts. GvH clones turned up in recipient marrow; some had shown up first in ileum or blood. There was an association between peak levels of circulating GvH clones and early post-transplant HvG declines.

In germline, CDR1 is SGHRS, CDR2 YFSETQ. V lost 2 bases, J lost 2 bases, and 8 bases lay in between. This CDR3 has 13 amino acids. Here immunoSEQ multiplex PCR was the method, and the copy in TCRdb shows in-frame clones only, minus some. This table holds more than 100,000 clones, 85% to 95% found once. This clone has a handful of counts. What it binds is unknown. The material was unstimulated CD4+ T cells sorted from spleen or lymph node cells, obtained before intestinal transplant. The receptor was isolated from a human donor who received an intestinal transplant. This chain joins TRBV5-1 and TRBJ2-7, with D possibly matching TRBD2 (6 bases). The CDR3 nucleotides are TGCGCCAGCAGCTTAGGGACTCCCTACGAGCAGTACTTC. As protein: CASSLGTPYEQYF.